This T cell receptor beta chain stems from a study of blood T cell repertoires in COVID-19. Study as a whole: Some COVID-19 samples were acute and others convalescent; all came from the United States, Italy and Spain.

This CDR3 region has 14 residues. Germline lookup yields CDR1 LNHDA and CDR2 SQIVND (reference sequence). V lost 7 bases and J 4 bases, leaving 13 bases between the germline ends. Sequencing was performed with immunoSEQ multiplex PCR; in TCRdb, only in-frame clones are kept and a portion is missing. Of some 390,000 clones in the sample, approximately 90% were seen once. Cohort 3 donors counted as recovered after two negative PCRs, clearance, or resolved symptoms. Sequencing was done on a sample of PBMCs or T cells enriched from blood (not recorded which). V and J are TRBV19 and TRBJ2-2; tentatively, D is TRBD2 (5 bases). The sequence was obtained from a man younger than 40 who had recovered from COVID-19. The CDR3, as DNA: TGTGCCAGTATAGCGCTCGGGGTCACCGGGGAGCTGTTTTTT. It specifies CASIALGVTGELFF.